This T cell receptor (beta chain) derives from a study of response to subunit inactivated influenza vaccine (dated by TCRdb to between 2018 and 2020). With regard to the full study: Deep quantitative T cell receptor repertoire profiling was used in the study to track responses to a trivalent subunit inactivated influenza vaccine. The paper as a whole reports these results and caveats: It was suggested by the authors that each seasonal influenza vaccination may recruit only a limited number of new T cells.

Note on this clonotype: No antigen is known for it. No base quality information exists; no much larger clone differs at one position.

Library prep was done by RT-PCR. TCRdb shows the sequencer as Illumina HiSeq 2500. The public sequencing data were trimmed at Q25 with fastp and processed into clonotypes with MiXCR by TCRdb, which kept only in-frame beta chains. Each CDR3 protein gets just one entry, which takes the most common genes and DNA from the rows behind it. This sample holds hundreds of thousands of distinct CDR3 sequences; 11% to 15% were observed only once. Of the sample, 7.6% falls within the top ten clones. Compared with germline, V lacks 6 bases and J lacks 3 bases; bases without a gene match: 9. Taken from the germline V gene, the CDR1 and CDR2 loops are MNHEY and SVGEGT. Counted from cysteine to phenylalanine, this CDR3 has 15 amino acids. Only the CDR3 portion is preserved as DNA: 45 bases, with reading frame beginning at the first base.

Recombination linked TRBV6-2 or TRBV6-3 to TRBJ2-7, and TRBD2 aligns with 9 junction nucleotides. This receptor was identified in a man between 50 and 59 years old who received an inactivated influenza vaccine. Donor details come from another sample of the same person, matched by shared clones. The sequenced sample was PBMCs from blood, obtained 14 to 15 days before vaccination. The CDR3 is CASSRLADIIYEQYF. In nucleotide form, the sequence is TGTGCCAGCAGCCGACTAGCGGACATCATCTACGAGCAGTACTTC.